This T cell receptor (beta chain) was recorded in a study of blood T cell repertoires in COVID-19. The junction had 3 bases not matched to a gene; V was cut back by 5 bases and J by 4 bases. The germline gives CDR1 MNHEY, CDR2 SMNVEV (reference sequence). The CDR3 totals 13 residues. In the original workflow: By means of reference gene primer amplification, nucleated cell counts were estimated. TCRdb's table, derived via immunoSEQ multiplex PCR, lists solely in-frame clones and lacks some. The D gene and trimming were derived from the DNA, and the V and J assignments and clone size from that table. The table records some 170,000 clones, 82% of them present only once.

The clonotype comes from a woman in her seventies with acute or convalescent COVID-19. The gene calls are TRBV27 and TRBJ2-5, with TRBD1 matching over 8 bases. What was sequenced was peripheral blood. The CDR3 loop reads CASSRGQGETQYF. The CDR3 region has the DNA TGTGCCAGCAGTAGAGGACAGGGAGAGACCCAGTACTTC.